One sample yielded the 30 T cell receptor beta chains listed below, sequenced in a study of response to subunit inactivated influenza vaccine. TCRdb fed the RT-PCR reads into MiXCR, producing one record per CDR3 protein. Of about 650,000 distinct CDR3 sequences in the sample, 14% are singletons; the top ten hold about 7.6%. The sample in question was PBMCs from blood, obtained 14 to 15 days before vaccination. Every receptor here comes from a man in his forties or fifties who received an inactivated influenza vaccine.

This clonotype was picked up a small number of times. The chain couples TRBV12-3 or TRBV12-4 to TRBJ2-5; tentative D call: TRBD2 (6 bases). The CDR3 has 14 amino acids. The V end lost 5 bases, the J end lost 1 base, and 11 bases lay between the germline ends. CDR3 nucleotides: TGTGCCAGCAGTGCGCGGGACCCCCAAGAGACCCAGTACTTC. Amino acids: CASSARDPQETQYF.

This clonotype was seen at least ten times. The chain uses TRBV12-3 or TRBV12-4 and TRBJ2-3; D unresolved. The length of the CDR3 is 15 residues. The germline V and J ends were trimmed by 1 base and 2 bases, with 10 bases remaining between them. In DNA, the CDR3 is TGTGCCAGCAGTTTAGATGGGCGGTTCACAGATACGCAGTATTTT. Its translation is CASSLDGRFTDTQYF.

V usage is TRBV10-3 and J usage is TRBJ2-1, with 11 nucleotides matching TRBD2. Germline trimming cut 6 bases from V and 5 bases from J; bases unmatched to any gene: 9. The CDR3 totals 16 residues. Per germline, CDR1 ENHRY and CDR2 SYGVKD. CDR3 DNA: TGTGCCATCAGGAGCATAGCGGGAGGGCTAGACAATGAGCAGTTCTTC. Translating it yields CAIRSIAGGLDNEQFF.

This CDR3 is CASRPTSYNEQYF. The CDR3 bases are TGTGCCAGCAGACCGACTAGTTACAACGAGCAGTACTTC. The J gene is TRBJ2-7, the V gene TRBV6-2 or TRBV6-3; D possibly corresponds to TRBD2 (6 bases). Germline V gives CDR1 MNHEY, CDR2 SVGEGT. The CDR3 runs to 13 residues. V was pared by 6 bases and J by 5 bases, with 14 bases between.

The chain is built from TRBV20-1 and TRBJ2-1, with 11 positions matching TRBD2. The J segment lost 6 bases and the V segment lost 0 bases, leaving 22 bases of the junction unmatched. There are 21 residues in the CDR3. Germline CDR1 reads DFQATT; CDR2 reads SNEGSKA (reference sequence). CDR3 in DNA: TGCAGTGCTAGAGATCACACGACGACTAGCGGGGTGAGGACAGGTGGCAATGAGCAGTTCTTC. Amino acid sequence: CSARDHTTTSGVRTGGNEQFF.

The genes are TRBV11-2 and TRBJ1-5, with TRBD1 as a possible D gene (6 bases). The CDR3 is 13 residues long. Trimming removed 5 bases at V and 6 bases at J, with 11 bases between. Per the germline V gene, CDR1 is SGHAT and CDR2 is FQNNGV. The CDR3 DNA reads TGTGCCAGCAGCATAGGGACATCTCAGCCCCAGCATTTT. Translation: CASSIGTSQPQHF. Complete variable domain (other parts from reference TRBV11-2 and TRBJ1-5): EAGVAQSPRYKIIEKRQSVAFWCNPISGHATLYWYQQILGQGPKLLIQFQNNGVVDDSQLPKDRFSAERLKGVDSTLKIQPAKLEDSAVYLCASSIGTSQPQHFGDGTRLSIL.

V usage is TRBV7-8 and J usage is TRBJ2-3, with 7 bases fitting TRBD1. The length of the CDR3 is 14 residues. The V segment lost 5 bases and the J segment 4 bases; nucleotides outside the gene matches: 6. Germline loops: CDR1 SGHVS, CDR2 FQNEAQ. This CDR3 reads CASSIDRVADTQYF. The CDR3 coding sequence is TGTGCCAGCAGCATCGACAGGGTTGCAGATACGCAGTATTTT.

The V and J genes are TRBV5-1 and TRBJ2-3; perhaps TRBD1 as D (6 bases). The V gene lost 4 bases and the J gene lost 1 base, with 13 bases spanning the gap. The CDR3 has 15 amino acids. CDR1 is SGHRS and CDR2 is YFSETQ in the germline V gene. This CDR3 is CASSKQGTGTDTQYF. CDR3 DNA: TGCGCCAGCAGCAAACAGGGAACTGGCACAGATACGCAGTATTTT.

The chain is built from TRBV6-5 and TRBJ2-3, with 10 bases identical to TRBD2. This CDR3 is 18 amino acids long. Trimming removed 0 bases from V and 2 bases from J; junction bases left unmatched: 8. Germline V gene sequence: CDR1 MNHEY, CDR2 SVGAGI. The CDR3 DNA reads as TGTGCCAGCAGTTACTCCGCTAGCGGGAGTGGTGCCACAGATACGCAGTATTTT. It translates to CASSYSASGSGATDTQYF.

This clonotype was seen ten or more times. The J gene is TRBJ1-2, the V gene TRBV5-6; weak D call: TRBD1 (6 bases). Germline V gene lookup returns CDR1 SGHDT and CDR2 YYEEEE. This CDR3 comprises 16 residues. V shed 4 bases and J shed 5 bases, with 21 bases lying between them. The CDR3 DNA follows: TGTGCCAGCAGCCTAGGGGGACGTGCTACAGGTTATGGCTACACCTTC. Amino acids: CASSLGGRATGYGYTF.

The chain uses TRBV20-1 and TRBJ2-7; the match to TRBD2 covers 7 bases. The CDR3 runs to 14 residues. Germline lookup yields CDR1 DFQATT and CDR2 SNEGSKA (reference sequence). The V segment lost 0 bases and the J segment 0 bases; nucleotides outside the gene matches: 2. The CDR3 DNA follows: TGCAGTGCTAGAGAGACTAGCCTCTCCTACGAGCAGTACTTC. Its protein product is CSARETSLSYEQYF.

This chain links TRBV11-2 with TRBJ2-4, with TRBD1 matching over 11 bases. The trim removed 5 bases at V and 8 bases at J, leaving 8 bases unmatched. The CDR3 runs to 15 residues. CDR1 is SGHAT and CDR2 is FQNNGV in the germline V gene. CDR3 bases: TGTGCCAGCAGCCCCGGGACAGGGGGTCTCTACATTCAGTACTTC. Translated: CASSPGTGGLYIQYF.

This sequence joins TRBV4-3 and TRBJ1-2; D might be TRBD1 (5 bases). V was trimmed by 0 bases and J by 3 bases, leaving 11 bases between them. The CDR3 runs 15 residues. Germline assignment: CDR1 LGHNA and CDR2 YSLEER. CDR3 DNA sequence: TGCGCCAGCAGCCAAGATCCGGACAAAGACTATGGCTACACCTTC. Translating gives CASSQDPDKDYGYTF.

The V gene is TRBV20-1, the J gene TRBJ1-5, with D possibly TRBD1 on 5 matching bases. V gave up 3 bases and J gave up 0 bases, with 9 bases separating them. CDR1 is DFQATT, CDR2 SNEGSKA, per germline (reference sequence). This CDR3 is built from 14 residues. The chain's CDR3 is CSARGQYSNQPQHF. CDR3 sequence (DNA): TGCAGTGCTAGGGGGCAGTATAGCAATCAGCCCCAGCATTTT.

V gene TRBV5-1 combines with J gene TRBJ2-3; D not resolved. This CDR3 spans 15 amino acids. V gave up 2 bases and J gave up 1 base, with 11 bases separating them. Per the germline V gene, CDR1 is SGHRS and CDR2 is YFSETQ. The CDR3 loop reads CASSLRTDRTDTQYF. CDR3 nucleotide sequence: TGCGCCAGCAGCTTACGGACGGACCGCACAGATACGCAGTATTTT.

The rearrangement joins TRBV5-1 to TRBJ2-1; 8 nucleotides match TRBD2. Germline trimming cut 7 bases from V and 2 bases from J; bases unmatched to any gene: 2. From germline, CDR1 is SGHRS and CDR2 YFSETQ. CDR3 length equals 13 residues. In nucleotides, the CDR3 is TGCGCCAGCGTTAGCGGGACCTACAATGAGCAGTTCTTC. It is translated as CASVSGTYNEQFF.

This clonotype was seen more than once but under ten times. The V call is TRBV19, the J call TRBJ1-2, with TRBD1 matching 8 bases. CDR3 length equals 13 residues. Germline values: CDR1 LNHDA, CDR2 SQIVND (reference sequence). The ends lost 4 bases at V and 6 bases at J; junction bases unmatched: 4. The CDR3, as DNA: TGTGCCAGTAGTAATTCGGACAGGGATGGCTACACCTTC. Translation: CASSNSDRDGYTF.

This clonotype was seen a few times. This chain connects TRBV6-5 to TRBJ2-2, with 7 positions matching TRBD2. The CDR3 totals 15 residues. Germline V gene sequence: CDR1 MNHEY, CDR2 SVGAGI. Unmatched junction bases numbered 4, after V lost 3 bases and J lost 3 bases. The CDR3 sequence is CASSYLAEHTGELFF. The CDR3 nucleotides are TGTGCCAGCAGTTATCTAGCGGAACACACCGGGGAGCTGTTTTTT.

This chain joins TRBV29-1 and TRBJ2-1; 8 bases are a match to TRBD2. The germline V gene encodes CDR1 SQVTM and CDR2 ANQGSEA. The CDR3 has 16 residues. The junction had 10 bases not matched to a gene; V was cut back by 6 bases and J by 0 bases. CDR3 protein: CSVGGIAGSSYNEQFF. The DNA for the CDR3 is TGCAGCGTGGGGGGGATAGCGGGGAGCTCCTACAATGAGCAGTTCTTC.

The chain uses TRBV10-3 and TRBJ2-2; D might be TRBD2 (6 bases). This CDR3 has 15 residues. Deletions cut 2 bases from V and 4 bases from J, with 11 bases between. Germline CDR1 and CDR2: ENHRY and SYGVKD. The CDR3 DNA sequence: TGTGCCATCAGTGAGGACCCCGGGAGCACCGGGGAGCTGTTTTTT. It is translated as CAISEDPGSTGELFF.

The sample holds one count of this clonotype. J is TRBJ2-7 and V is TRBV20-1, with unresolved D. The CDR3 is made up of 15 amino acids. Germline CDR1 and CDR2: DFQATT and SNEGSKA (reference sequence). V was trimmed by 3 bases and J by 2 bases, leaving 17 bases between them. In DNA, the CDR3 is TGCAGTGCTAGGTTCAGTGGTAGGATGCCCTACGAGCAGTACTTC. Amino acids: CSARFSGRMPYEQYF.

This chain connects TRBV10-2 to TRBJ1-4; 8 bases are shared with TRBD1. The CDR3 runs to 14 residues. CDR1 is WSHSY, CDR2 SAAADI, per germline. Unmatched junction bases numbered 6, after V lost 5 bases and J lost 7 bases. CDR3 bases: TGCGCCAGCAGTTTACAGGGGGGGAGTGAAAAACTGTTTTTT. Protein sequence: CASSLQGGSEKLFF.

This CDR3 reads CASSYADRRNLGAFF. CDR3 nucleotides: TGTGCCAGCAGTTACGCGGACAGGCGTAATTTAGGAGCTTTCTTT. The chain combines TRBV28 with TRBJ1-1, with TRBD1 matching over 7 bases. From germline, CDR1 is MDHEN and CDR2 SYDVKM. The CDR3 covers 15 residues. Losses at the gene ends were 4 bases for V and 10 bases for J; bases not matched to a gene: 15. The whole variable domain, remainder taken from reference TRBV28 and TRBJ1-1, is DVKVTQSSRYLVKRTGEKVFLECVQDMDHENMFWYRQDPGLGLRLIYFSYDVKMKEKGDIPEGYSVSREKKERFSLILESASTNQTSMYLCASSYADRRNLGAFFGQGTRLTVV.

This clonotype was picked up a small number of times. This rearrangement joins TRBV20-1 to TRBJ2-1, with D hard to call. Germline CDR1 is DFQATT and CDR2 is SNEGSKA (reference sequence). V gave up 0 bases and J gave up 0 bases, with 12 bases separating them. The CDR3 has 16 residues. CDR3 in amino acids: CSARDVRVTSYNEQFF. The CDR3 coding sequence is TGCAGTGCTAGAGATGTGAGAGTGACCTCCTACAATGAGCAGTTCTTC.

The chain uses TRBV11-1 and TRBJ1-3; D is ambiguous. CDR1 and CDR2 (germline): SGHAT, FQDESV (reference sequence). This CDR3 is 14 amino acids long. V gave up 4 bases and J gave up 2 bases, with 9 bases separating them. This chain's CDR3 is CASSSDSTGNTIYF. The CDR3 region has the DNA TGTGCCAGCAGCTCGGATTCGACTGGAAACACCATATATTTT.

This clonotype was counted many times. This chain uses TRBV27 with TRBJ2-7; unclear D gene. The CDR3 spans 14 residues. CDR1 MNHEY and CDR2 SMNVEV come from the germline V gene (reference sequence). Trimming pared 0 bases from V and 7 bases from J, leaving 13 bases between. The CDR3 sequence is CASSLSGRSWEQYF. CDR3 nucleotide sequence: TGTGCCAGCAGTTTATCGGGAAGATCGTGGGAGCAGTACTTC.

This clonotype was counted a few times. The chain carries TRBV6-1 and TRBJ1-6, with TRBD1 as a possible D gene (5 bases). V was clipped by 10 bases and J by 6 bases, with 13 bases between them. The CDR3 spans 13 residues. From germline, CDR1 is MNHNS and CDR2 SASEGT. In nucleotides, the CDR3 is TGTGCCACCGGACCACAGGCTAATTCACCCCTCCACTTT. It translates to CATGPQANSPLHF.

The chain is built from TRBV19 and TRBJ1-1, with D perhaps TRBD1 (6 bases). The CDR3 has 16 residues. Deletions cut 3 bases from V and 1 base from J, with 15 bases between. Germline assignment: CDR1 LNHDA and CDR2 SQIVND (reference sequence). The CDR3 is CASSMIGGRGNTEAFF. The CDR3 DNA follows: TGTGCCAGTAGTATGATTGGAGGCAGGGGGAACACTGAAGCTTTCTTT.

In this sample, this clonotype turned up many times. V and J are TRBV11-2 and TRBJ2-1; D assignment may be TRBD1 or TRBD2 (5 bases each). The CDR3 loop spans 14 amino acids. Germline lookup yields CDR1 SGHAT and CDR2 FQNNGV. The ends were cut back, 3 bases at V and 6 bases at J, with 12 bases in the middle. CDR3 residues: CASSLGDRANEQFF. The CDR3 DNA is TGTGCCAGCAGCTTGGGGGATAGGGCCAATGAGCAGTTCTTC.

In its sample, this clonotype was seen a few times. The V call is TRBV29-1, the J call TRBJ2-7; D may be TRBD1 (6 bases). Germline CDR1 and CDR2: SQVTM and ANQGSEA. This CDR3 spans 13 amino acids. Between the trimmed V and J ends, which lost 2 bases and 2 bases, there was a span of 10 bases. The CDR3 DNA is TGCAGCGTTGAACTGGGACACCCCTACGAGCAGTACTTC. The encoded protein is CSVELGHPYEQYF.